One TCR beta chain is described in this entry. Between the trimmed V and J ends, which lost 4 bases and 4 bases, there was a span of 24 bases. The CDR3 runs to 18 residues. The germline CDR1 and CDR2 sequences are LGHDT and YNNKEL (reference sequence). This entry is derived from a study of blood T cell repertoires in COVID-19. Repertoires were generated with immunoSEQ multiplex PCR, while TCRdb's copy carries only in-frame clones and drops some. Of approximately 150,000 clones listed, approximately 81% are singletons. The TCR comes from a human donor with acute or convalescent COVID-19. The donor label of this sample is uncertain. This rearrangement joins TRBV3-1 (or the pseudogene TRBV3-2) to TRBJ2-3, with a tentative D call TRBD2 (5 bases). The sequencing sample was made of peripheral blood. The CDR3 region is CASSPGSAAGPVPDTQYF. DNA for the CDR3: TGTGCCAGCAGCCCCGGATCCGCGGCGGGCCCGGTCCCAGATACGCAGTATTTT.